This T cell receptor beta chain was identified during a study of blood T cell repertoires in COVID-19 (dated by TCRdb to about 2020). For context, the study as a whole: The collaborator samples originated in the United States, Italy and Spain and spanned the acute and convalescent phases of COVID-19. The material from the prospective study consisted of cDNA or gDNA derived from T cells, B-cell-depleted T cells, or PBMCs. Subjects who had been exposed to COVID-19, were actively infected with it, or had recovered from it provided the deeply sampled blood TCRbeta repertoires that made up the dataset. The repertoires were released in a freely available public database intended as a resource for research on the immune response to SARS-CoV-2. The samples were drawn from two sources: the first 160 participants of the ongoing ImmuneRACE study, and 1,200 or so subjects contributed by 6 global collaborators. A de-identified subject ID, COVID-19 status, age in years and sex were almost always included in the sample metadata. Where available, HLA class I and class II types were obtained from metadata supplied by the sample provider rather than from assay-based typing. Results and caveats for the whole study, not just this receptor: Clinical and demographic metadata were provided uncurated, with the amount varying by source and participant.

Spanning cysteine to phenylalanine, the CDR3 consists of 16 amino acids. CDR3 DNA is the only sequence kept; it has 48 bases, read in frame from the first base. CDR1 MNHEY and CDR2 SVGAGI are derived from the germline V gene. After removal of 0 bases from V and 5 bases from J, the junction retains 8 bases not matched to a gene. Collaborating institutions collected whole blood in K2EDTA tubes following their own protocols. For TCRbeta analysis, collaborators shipped samples as frozen whole blood, isolated PBMCs, or DNA extracted from either of those sample types. TCRbeta CDR3 regions were amplified from genomic DNA by means of the immunoSEQ Assay, a bias-controlled multiplex PCR. In the original analysis: Within the assay, amplification of reference gene primers was used to estimate how many nucleated cells each sample contained. Sequence reads were collapsed and filtered to measure the absolute abundance of every unique TCRbeta CDR3 rearrangement. Productive Simpson clonality was computed per sample as the square root of Simpson's diversity index over productive rearrangements. As stored in TCRdb, this immuneACCESS dataset retains in-frame rearrangements with V and J assigned. A fraction of the clones does not appear; measured against another copy, unresolved V genes explain less than half of the discrepancy, and the remainder lacks a known reason. V and J calls and clone size are as listed in that table; D and trimming were resolved from the DNA. The sample has fewer than 350,000 clones on record, around 90% of them singletons. Together, the top ten hold 9.4% of the sample.

The sample holds one count of this clone. Its antigen remains unidentified. The record has no base qualities; no much larger clone is one base away. The specimen sequenced was peripheral blood. The source of this sequence is a man aged 18-30 years with active or convalescent COVID-19. The chain employs TRBV6-5 and TRBJ2-7; 9 bases in between match TRBD2. The encoded CDR3 is CASSYSLAGGRNEQYF. The nucleotides are TGTGCCAGCAGTTACTCGCTGGCGGGGGGGAGGAACGAGCAGTACTTC.